One sample yielded the 15 T cell receptor beta chains listed below, sequenced in a study of T cell repertoires in cytomegalovirus infection. No antigens are known for them. From the reads, TCRdb called clonotypes with MiXCR, one entry per CDR3 protein. The data show under 120,000 distinct CDR3 sequences, roughly 41% seen once. The source was CD8+ T cells from cultured PBMCs, collected from culture after CMV antigen stimulation. Source of these receptors: a human donor in good health (CMV status not recorded). Some clones in this sample may be carry-over from other donors' samples.

This clonotype was seen more than once but under ten times. The chain recombines TRBV6-1 with TRBJ1-1; the D gene is possibly TRBD1 (6 bases). The length of the CDR3 is 13 residues. Trimming took 8 bases from V and 5 from J, leaving 15 bases between them. CDR1 and CDR2 from the germline V gene are MNHNS and SASEGT. This CDR3 is CASGRTAGTEAFF. DNA of the CDR3: TGTGCCAGCGGAAGGACAGCGGGGACTGAAGCTTTCTTT.

This clonotype came up a few times. This sequence joins TRBV7-6 and TRBJ2-3, with 10 bases identical to TRBD2. The V gene's germline CDR1 is SGHVS and CDR2 FNYEAQ. V lost 1 base to trimming and J lost 4 bases; unmatched junction nucleotides: 8. This CDR3 spans 17 amino acids. DNA for the CDR3: TGTGCCAGCAGCTTAGACTACGGGACTAGCGTAGCAGATACGCAGTATTTT. Its translation: CASSLDYGTSVADTQYF.

The V call is TRBV3-1, the J call TRBJ2-3; TRBD2 agrees at 10 bases. The CDR3 length is 17 residues. V lost 0 bases to trimming and J lost 0 bases; unmatched junction nucleotides: 3. Germline V gene lookup returns CDR1 LGHDT and CDR2 YNNKEL (reference sequence). As DNA, the CDR3 is TGTGCCAGCAGCCAAGAACTAGCGGGGACTAGCACAGATACGCAGTATTTT. It codes for CASSQELAGTSTDTQYF.

The chain carries TRBV27 and TRBJ1-5, with TRBD1 identical over 10 bases. CDR1 is MNHEY, CDR2 SMNVEV, per germline (reference sequence). With 5 bases clipped from V and 4 bases from J, the junction kept 5 bases outside the gene matches. This CDR3 has 15 residues. The CDR3 coding sequence is TGTGCCAGCAGTAGGGGACAGGGGAGGAATCAGCCCCAGCATTTT. Translated, it gives CASSRGQGRNQPQHF.

The J gene is TRBJ2-1, the V gene TRBV29-1, with 7 bases matching TRBD2. CDR3 length: 17 amino acids. Germline trimming cut 4 bases from V and 2 bases from J; bases unmatched to any gene: 14. Germline CDR1 SQVTM, CDR2 ANQGSEA. The CDR3 DNA is TGCAGCGTTGGCTTGGCGGGGGAGCTAAGGACCTACAATGAGCAGTTCTTC. This sequence encodes CSVGLAGELRTYNEQFF.

The rearrangement joins TRBV28 to TRBJ1-2, with TRBD1 identical over 9 bases. This CDR3 has 15 amino acids. Germline V lookup: CDR1 MDHEN, CDR2 SYDVKM. Germline trimming cut 6 bases from V and 0 bases from J; bases unmatched to any gene: 5. CDR3 bases: TGTGCCAGCAGACGGACAGGGGTGACTAACTATGGCTACACCTTC. The encoded protein is CASRRTGVTNYGYTF.

The rearrangement uses TRBV7-3 and TRBJ2-5; D remains unclear. V was pared by 2 bases and J by 5 bases, with 6 bases between. In germline, CDR1 is SGHTA, CDR2 FQGTGA. The CDR3 has 12 amino acids. CDR3 protein: CASSLGFETQYF. In DNA form, the CDR3 reads TGTGCCAGCAGCTTAGGTTTTGAGACCCAGTACTTC. Combining the CDR3 with reference TRBV7-3 and TRBJ2-5 gives the whole variable domain GAGVSQTPSNKVTEKGKYVELRCDPISGHTALYWYRQSLGQGPEFLIYFQGTGAADDSGLPNDRFFAVRPEGSVSTLKIQRTERGDSAVYLCASSLGFETQYFGPGTRLLVL.

The V call is TRBV9, the J call TRBJ2-2; TRBD1 matches 12 bases. The CDR3 has 17 residues. The V gene end was trimmed by 4 bases and the J gene end by 6 bases; junction bases not matched to a gene: 10. Germline loops: CDR1 SGDLS, CDR2 YYNGEE. The CDR3 reads CASSLLGGTGGSGELFF. DNA for the CDR3: TGTGCCAGCAGCCTCCTTGGAGGGACAGGGGGCTCCGGGGAGCTGTTTTTT. Drawing the rest from reference TRBV9 and TRBJ2-2, the complete variable domain is DSGVTQTPKHLITATGQRVTLRCSPRSGDLSVYWYQQSLDQGLQFLIQYYNGEERAKGNILERFSAQQFPDLHSELNLSSLELGDSALYFCASSLLGGTGGSGELFFGEGSRLTVL.

This clonotype appeared a few times. V is TRBV19 and J is TRBJ1-6, with TRBD1 matching 7 bases. The trim removed 6 bases at V and 9 bases at J, leaving 14 bases unmatched. CDR1 and CDR2 from the germline V gene are LNHDA and SQIVND (reference sequence). The CDR3 loop spans 16 amino acids. CDR3 protein: CASSNIQGISTSPLHF. The CDR3 DNA sequence: TGTGCCAGTAGCAACATACAGGGGATATCCACTTCACCCCTCCACTTT.

This clonotype was observed many times. The V call is TRBV6-6, the J call TRBJ2-3; unclear D gene. This CDR3 is 13 amino acids long. Germline CDR1 is MNHNY and CDR2 is SVGAGI (reference sequence). Trimming left V 5 bases short and J 2 bases short, with 8 bases between. The CDR3 sequence is CASSLTSTDTQYF. In nucleotides, the CDR3 is TGTGCCAGCAGTCTGACCTCCACAGATACGCAGTATTTT.

In the case of this clonotype: This may arise from a read error, as a much more abundant clone is one base away. The rearrangement links TRBV5-4 to TRBJ2-1; no clear D gene. The CDR3 covers 12 residues. Germline V gene lookup returns CDR1 SGHNT and CDR2 YYREEE (reference sequence). CDR3 residues: CASSLVDNEQSF. The CDR3 DNA is TGTGCCAGCAGCTTGGTCGACAATGAGCAGTCCTTC.

CDR3 coding DNA: TGTGCCAGCAGATCCCGACAGGATAGCAATCAGCCCCAGCATTTT. It is translated as CASRSRQDSNQPQHF. The V gene is TRBV6-5, the J gene TRBJ1-5, with D perhaps TRBD1 (6 bases). V lost 6 bases and J 0 bases, leaving 12 bases between the germline ends. Germline loops: CDR1 MNHEY, CDR2 SVGAGI. This CDR3 has 15 amino acids.

This clonotype has more than one count but fewer than ten. V is TRBV7-9 and J is TRBJ2-5; D may be TRBD1 (6 bases). The ends were cut back, 11 bases at V and 3 bases at J, with 13 bases in the middle. The germline gives CDR1 SEHNR, CDR2 FQNEAQ (reference sequence). The CDR3 loop spans 12 amino acids. CDR3 protein: CAFDPGEETQYF. The CDR3 DNA reads TGTGCCTTTGACCCAGGGGAAGAGACCCAGTACTTC.

J is TRBJ2-4 and V is TRBV28; D not resolved. Between the trimmed V and J ends, which lost 3 bases and 13 bases, there was a span of 19 bases. CDR1 is MDHEN, CDR2 SYDVKM, per germline. This CDR3 has 14 residues. The DNA for the CDR3 is TGTGCCAGCAGTTTCGCCTCGCTCCCCCCTCACCAGTACTTC. This codes for CASSFASLPPHQYF. The full variable domain, with the rest looked up from reference TRBV28 and TRBJ2-4, is DVKVTQSSRYLVKRTGEKVFLECVQDMDHENMFWYRQDPGLGLRLIYFSYDVKMKEKGDIPEGYSVSREKKERFSLILESASTNQTSMYLCASSFASLPPHQYFGAGTRLSVL.

This clonotype was seen once. This chain connects TRBV4-1 to TRBJ1-1; D remains unclear. The CDR3 runs to 13 residues. The germline CDR1 and CDR2 sequences are MGHRA and YSYEKL. Trimming took off 3 bases at V and 8 bases at J, with 13 bases between the two ends. The CDR3 coding sequence is TGCGCCAGCAGCCATACACCGGAACGAGAAGCTTTCTTT. This gives the protein CASSHTPEREAFF.